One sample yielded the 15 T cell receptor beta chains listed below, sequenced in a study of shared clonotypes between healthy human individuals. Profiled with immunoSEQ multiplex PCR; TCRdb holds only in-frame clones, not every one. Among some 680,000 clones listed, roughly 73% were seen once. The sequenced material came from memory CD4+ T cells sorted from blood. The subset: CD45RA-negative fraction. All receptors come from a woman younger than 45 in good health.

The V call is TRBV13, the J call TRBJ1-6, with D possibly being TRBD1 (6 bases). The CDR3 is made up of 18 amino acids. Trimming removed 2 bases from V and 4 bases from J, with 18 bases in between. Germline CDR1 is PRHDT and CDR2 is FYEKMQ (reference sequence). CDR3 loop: CASSLLQGSSLYNSPLHF. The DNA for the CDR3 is TGTGCCAGCAGCTTACTTCAGGGGTCATCTCTGTATAATTCACCCCTCCACTTT.

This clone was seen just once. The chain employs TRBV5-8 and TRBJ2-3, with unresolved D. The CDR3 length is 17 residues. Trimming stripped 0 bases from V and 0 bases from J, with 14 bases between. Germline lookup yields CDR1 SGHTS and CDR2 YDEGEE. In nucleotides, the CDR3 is TGTGCCAGCAGCTTGGTGCAGCGAGAAGCCAGCACAGATACGCAGTATTTT. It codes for CASSLVQREASTDTQYF.

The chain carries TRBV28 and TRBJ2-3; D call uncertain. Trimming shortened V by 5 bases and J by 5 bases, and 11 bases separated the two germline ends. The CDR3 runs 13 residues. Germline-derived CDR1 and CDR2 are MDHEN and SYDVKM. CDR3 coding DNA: TGTGCCAGCAGTCTACACCTCGGAGATACGCAGTATTTT. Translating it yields CASSLHLGDTQYF.

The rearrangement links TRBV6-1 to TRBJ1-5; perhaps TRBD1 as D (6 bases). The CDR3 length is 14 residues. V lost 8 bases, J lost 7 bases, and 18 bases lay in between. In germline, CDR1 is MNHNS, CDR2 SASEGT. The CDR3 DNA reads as TGTGCCAGCCGGTTCGGGGGCGGTGGGCAGCCCCAGCATTTT. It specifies CASRFGGGGQPQHF.

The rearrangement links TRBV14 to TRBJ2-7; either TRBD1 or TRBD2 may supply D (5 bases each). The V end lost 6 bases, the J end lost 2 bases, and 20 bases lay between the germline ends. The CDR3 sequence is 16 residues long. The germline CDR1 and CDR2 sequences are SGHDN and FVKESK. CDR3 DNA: TGTGCCAGCAGTCGAGCAGGGAGCTTTGTCCCCTACGAGCAGTACTTC. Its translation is CASSRAGSFVPYEQYF.

The CDR3, as DNA: TGTGCCAGCAGATTCGGACAGGTGACCGGGGAGCTGTTTTTT. Protein: CASRFGQVTGELFF. The V call is TRBV13, the J call TRBJ2-2, with 7 bases lining up with TRBD1. Germline V gives CDR1 PRHDT, CDR2 FYEKMQ (reference sequence). J lost 5 bases, V lost 6 bases, and 6 bases had no gene match. The CDR3 loop spans 14 amino acids.

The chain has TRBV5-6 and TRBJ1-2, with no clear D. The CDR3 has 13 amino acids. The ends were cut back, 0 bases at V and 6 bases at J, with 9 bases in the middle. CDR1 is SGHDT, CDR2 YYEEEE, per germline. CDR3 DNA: TGTGCCAGCAGCTTGGGGCTACGGGATGGCTACACCTTC. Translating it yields CASSLGLRDGYTF.

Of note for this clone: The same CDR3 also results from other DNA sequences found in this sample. The CDR3 sequence: CASSPPGRSGYTF. CDR3 nucleotides: TGTGCCAGCTCACCACCGGGACGCTCTGGCTACACCTTC. V gene TRBV18 combines with J gene TRBJ1-2; D perhaps matches TRBD1 (5 bases). CDR3 length equals 13 residues. Germline V CDR1 and CDR2: KGHSH, LQKENI. V was pared by 0 bases and J by 7 bases, with 9 bases between.

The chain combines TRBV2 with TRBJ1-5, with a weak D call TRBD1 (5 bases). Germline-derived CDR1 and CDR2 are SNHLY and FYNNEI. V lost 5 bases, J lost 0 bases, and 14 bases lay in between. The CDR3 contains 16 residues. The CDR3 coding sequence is TGTGCCAGCAGTTCACGGGACGGTTTTAGCAATCAGCCCCAGCATTTT. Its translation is CASSSRDGFSNQPQHF.

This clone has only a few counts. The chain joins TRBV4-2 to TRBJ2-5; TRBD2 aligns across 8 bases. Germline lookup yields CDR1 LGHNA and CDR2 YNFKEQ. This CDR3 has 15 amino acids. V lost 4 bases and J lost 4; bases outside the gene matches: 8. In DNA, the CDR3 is TGTGCCAGCAGCCCACAAATAGCGGGAATAGAGACCCAGTACTTC. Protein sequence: CASSPQIAGIETQYF.

In DNA form, the CDR3 reads TGTGCCAGATTGGACAGGCCAAAAATAATGAACACTGAAGCTTTCTTT. Translated: CARLDRPKIMNTEAFF. The chain recombines TRBV27 with TRBJ1-1; 7 bases fit TRBD1. V lost 9 bases to trimming and J lost 0 bases; unmatched junction nucleotides: 13. The CDR3 extends over 16 amino acids. CDR1 is MNHEY, CDR2 SMNVEV, per germline (reference sequence).

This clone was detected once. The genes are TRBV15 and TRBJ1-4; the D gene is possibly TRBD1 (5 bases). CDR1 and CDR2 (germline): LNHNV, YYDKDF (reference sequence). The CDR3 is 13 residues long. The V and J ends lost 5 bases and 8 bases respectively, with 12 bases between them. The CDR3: CATSRTPSEKLFF. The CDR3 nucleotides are TGTGCCACCAGCCGGACACCTTCAGAAAAACTGTTTTTT. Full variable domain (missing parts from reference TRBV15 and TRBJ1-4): DAMVIQNPRYQVTQFGKPVTLSCSQTLNHNVMYWYQQKSSQAPKLLFHYYDKDFNNEADTPDNFQSRRPNTSFCFLDIRSPGLGDTAMYLCATSRTPSEKLFFGSGTQLSVL.

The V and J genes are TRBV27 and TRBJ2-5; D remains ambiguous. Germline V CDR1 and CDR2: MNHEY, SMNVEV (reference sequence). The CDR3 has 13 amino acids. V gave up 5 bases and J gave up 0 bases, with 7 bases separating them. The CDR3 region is CASSRLYQETQYF. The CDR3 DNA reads TGTGCCAGCAGTCGCTTGTACCAAGAGACCCAGTACTTC.

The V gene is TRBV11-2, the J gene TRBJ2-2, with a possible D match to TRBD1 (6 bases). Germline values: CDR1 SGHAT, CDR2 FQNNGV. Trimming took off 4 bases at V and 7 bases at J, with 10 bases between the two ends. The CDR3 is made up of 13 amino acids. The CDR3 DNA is TGTGCCAGCAGCTCGCGACAGGACGGGGAGCTGTTTTTT. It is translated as CASSSRQDGELFF.

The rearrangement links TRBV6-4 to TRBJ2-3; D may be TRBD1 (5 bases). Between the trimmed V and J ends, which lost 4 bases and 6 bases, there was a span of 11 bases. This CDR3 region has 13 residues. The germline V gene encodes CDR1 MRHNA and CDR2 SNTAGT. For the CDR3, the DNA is TGTGCCAGCAGTGGACAGAGAGGCGATACGCAGTATTTT. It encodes CASSGQRGDTQYF.